Listed below are T cell receptor beta chains from one sample, sequenced in a study of CD8 T cells in ankylosing spondylitis. TCRdb fed the 5' RACE reads into MiXCR, producing one record per CDR3 protein. This sample has under 850,000 distinct CDR3 sequences; around a fifth occur once, and the top ten carry around a fifth. The sequenced sample was blood, either unsorted or a sorted T cell fraction (not recorded which). The receptors come from a male donor with ankylosing spondylitis. Both conserved end residues are part of each CDR3. Fields, in order: clone size, V gene, J gene, D gene, CDR3 protein, CDR3 DNA. D genes are given only for firm matches. Only part of the rows carry a size: once, few, many, or a class if the clone is expanded.

clone_size: NA; v_call: TRBV7-2; j_call: TRBJ2-7; d_call: NA; cdr3_aa: CASSLQPGVNYEQYF; cdr3_nt: TGTGCCAGCAGCTTACAGCCAGGGGTGAACTACGAGCAGTACTTC
clone_size: NA; v_call: TRBV29-1; j_call: TRBJ1-5; d_call: NA; cdr3_aa: CSAKEGYDQPQHF; cdr3_nt: TGCAGCGCCAAGGAGGGCTACGATCAGCCCCAGCATTTT
clone_size: NA; v_call: TRBV5-1; j_call: TRBJ2-7; d_call: TRBD2; cdr3_aa: CASSLGETSGGYEQYF; cdr3_nt: TGCGCCAGCAGCTTGGGCGAGACTAGCGGGGGCTACGAGCAGTACTTC
clone_size: NA; v_call: TRBV6-1; j_call: TRBJ2-7; d_call: NA; cdr3_aa: CASSGTGRNYEQYF; cdr3_nt: TGTGCCAGCAGTGGAACGGGACGGAACTACGAGCAGTACTTC
clone_size: few; v_call: TRBV7-9; j_call: TRBJ1-3; d_call: NA; cdr3_aa: CASSQRQRVSGNTIYF; cdr3_nt: TGTGCCAGCAGCCAGCGACAGAGGGTCTCTGGAAACACCATATATTTT
clone_size: NA; v_call: TRBV18; j_call: TRBJ1-1; d_call: NA; cdr3_aa: CASSPQRQQNTEAFF; cdr3_nt: TGTGCCAGCTCACCACAGAGACAGCAGAACACTGAAGCTTTCTTT
clone_size: few; v_call: TRBV3-1; j_call: TRBJ1-1; d_call: NA; cdr3_aa: CASSDTGLRAFF; cdr3_nt: TGTGCCAGCAGCGATACAGGGCTCAGGGCTTTCTTT
clone_size: NA; v_call: TRBV15; j_call: TRBJ1-5; d_call: NA; cdr3_aa: CATSSLMSASRNQPQHF; cdr3_nt: TGTGCCACCAGCAGCCTCATGAGCGCCAGCCGCAATCAGCCCCAGCATTTT
clone_size: few; v_call: TRBV7-3; j_call: TRBJ2-1; d_call: NA; cdr3_aa: CASSLYTGYNEQFF; cdr3_nt: TGTGCCAGCAGCTTGTATACAGGTTACAATGAGCAGTTCTTC
clone_size: NA; v_call: TRBV27; j_call: TRBJ2-1; d_call: TRBD1; cdr3_aa: CASSLGQVSEQFF; cdr3_nt: TGTGCCAGCAGTTTAGGACAGGTGAGCGAGCAGTTCTTC
clone_size: NA; v_call: TRBV25-1; j_call: TRBJ1-2; d_call: TRBD1; cdr3_aa: CASSVSTGGFYGYTF; cdr3_nt: TGTGCCAGCAGTGTAAGCACAGGGGGTTTCTATGGCTACACCTTC